Only a few counts were recorded for the clone carrying this T cell receptor (beta chain). Here immunoSEQ multiplex PCR was the method, and the copy in TCRdb shows in-frame clones only, minus some. Of 250,000 to 300,000 clones in the sample, roughly 87% were seen once. This specimen comes from a study of control samples from healthy donors and cancer patients. Trimming cost V 3 bases and J 9 bases; bases outside gene matches: 5. This CDR3 spans 14 amino acids. Germline V gives CDR1 KGHSH, CDR2 LQKENI. This rearrangement joins TRBV18 to TRBJ1-6; 7 nucleotides match TRBD1. Sequencing input: PBMCs. The sequence was obtained from a woman aged 55 to 70 with lung cancer. CDR3 region: CASSPMNRGSPLHF. The CDR3 coding sequence is TGTGCCAGCTCACCGATGAACAGGGGTTCACCCCTCCACTTT.